Ten or more counts support the clone carrying this TCR beta chain. The CDR3 end lies 3 residues beyond the end of the read and is filled in from the germline J gene. The sample is drawn from a study of T cell clonality in common variable immunodeficiency. Germline CDR1 is LNHDA and CDR2 is SQIVND (reference sequence). CDR3 length equals 15 residues. V shed 1 base and J 3 bases; nucleotides not matched to a gene: 4. Equal genomic DNA amounts from CVID and control samples were sequenced. The data were produced by immunoSEQ multiplex PCR, yet TCRdb's version contains in-frame clones alone and is incomplete. The sample contains some 50,000 clones, none of them singletons.

The sequence came from a person aged 18-69 years in good health. This chain connects TRBV19 to TRBJ2-3; 7 bases agree with TRBD1. The sample was peripheral blood mononuclear cells. The CDR3 loop is CASSIVRGLTDTQYF. The sequenced CDR3 bases are TGTGCCAGTAGTATAGTGAGGGGGCTTACAGATACG.